These T cell receptor beta chains were read from a single sample in a study of blood T cell repertoires in COVID-19. Using immunoSEQ multiplex PCR, the repertoire was profiled, and TCRdb retains in-frame clones only, with some absent. Altogether roughly 330,000 clones are present, approximately 90% being singletons, with the ten largest covering about 6%. The specimen was PBMCs or T cells enriched from blood (not recorded which). These receptors were taken from a woman in her 30s who had recovered from COVID-19. The CDR3 runs from the conserved cysteine through the conserved F or W. Each record gives: J gene, D gene, V gene, clone size, CDR3 DNA, CDR3 protein. A D gene is named only where the DNA matches it firmly. Size tells how often a clone was seen (once, few, many) or the class of an expanded clone, and some rows leave it out.

j_call: TRBJ1-5
d_call: TRBD1
v_call: TRBV27
clone_size: .
cdr3_nt: TGTGCCAGCAGTCCCAAGACAGGGAGGAATCAGCCCCAGCATTTT
cdr3_aa: CASSPKTGRNQPQHF

j_call: TRBJ1-2
d_call: .
v_call: TRBV11-2
clone_size: .
cdr3_nt: TGTGCCAGCAGCTTAGTCCGGGGGGGGCTTTATGGCTACACCTTC
cdr3_aa: CASSLVRGGLYGYTF

j_call: TRBJ2-7
d_call: .
v_call: TRBV2
clone_size: many
cdr3_nt: TGTGCCAGCAGTGCCGGGATATTCGGCGAGCAGTACTTC
cdr3_aa: CASSAGIFGEQYF

j_call: TRBJ1-5
d_call: .
v_call: TRBV3-1/TRBV3-2
clone_size: .
cdr3_nt: TGTGCCAGCAGCCAAGACAGGGATCAGCCCCAGCATTTT
cdr3_aa: CASSQDRDQPQHF

j_call: TRBJ1-2
d_call: TRBD1
v_call: TRBV7-2
clone_size: .
cdr3_nt: TGTGCCAGCAGCTTAGGGGAGGATGGCAGGGGGCATGGCTACACCTTC
cdr3_aa: CASSLGEDGRGHGYTF

j_call: TRBJ2-5
d_call: TRBD2
v_call: TRBV4-2
clone_size: .
cdr3_nt: TGTGCCAGCAGAGTAGGACTAGGACAAGAGACCCAGTACTTC
cdr3_aa: CASRVGLGQETQYF

j_call: TRBJ2-1
d_call: .
v_call: TRBV21-1
clone_size: .
cdr3_nt: TGTGCCAGCAACAGGACAGCCTATGAGCAGTTCTTC
cdr3_aa: CASNRTAYEQFF

j_call: TRBJ1-2
d_call: .
v_call: TRBV19
clone_size: .
cdr3_nt: TGTGCCAGTGAGAGGGAGCGGGGCTACACCTTC
cdr3_aa: CASERERGYTF

j_call: TRBJ2-1
d_call: .
v_call: TRBV9
clone_size: .
cdr3_nt: TGTGCCAGCAGCGTAGATTGGGGGCCCTACAATGAGCAGTTCTTC
cdr3_aa: CASSVDWGPYNEQFF

j_call: TRBJ1-1
d_call: .
v_call: TRBV11-1
clone_size: .
cdr3_nt: TGTGCCAGCAGCTTAGGCAGGGGCCGAGGGAACACTGAAGCTTTCTTT
cdr3_aa: CASSLGRGRGNTEAFF

j_call: TRBJ2-1
d_call: .
v_call: TRBV19
clone_size: .
cdr3_nt: TGTGCCAGTAGTATTTTACTTCAGGGGAGCAATGAGCAGTTCTTC
cdr3_aa: CASSILLQGSNEQFF

j_call: TRBJ1-2
d_call: .
v_call: TRBV2
clone_size: .
cdr3_nt: TGTGCCAGCAGCGTCCGGGACTATGGCTACACCTTC
cdr3_aa: CASSVRDYGYTF

j_call: TRBJ2-7
d_call: .
v_call: TRBV30
clone_size: .
cdr3_nt: TGTGCCTGGTCTCTAGGTGCCGCCTACGAGCAGTACTTC
cdr3_aa: CAWSLGAAYEQYF

j_call: TRBJ2-3
d_call: TRBD2
v_call: TRBV5-1
clone_size: few
cdr3_nt: TGCGCCAGCAGCCTGCGGGGGACGAGCGGAGATACGCAGTATTTT
cdr3_aa: CASSLRGTSGDTQYF

j_call: TRBJ1-5
d_call: .
v_call: TRBV6-2/TRBV6-3
clone_size: .
cdr3_nt: TGTGCCAGTAGCGTCAGCGGCGGCAATCAGCCCCAGCATTTT
cdr3_aa: CASSVSGGNQPQHF

j_call: TRBJ1-5
d_call: .
v_call: TRBV7-2
clone_size: .
cdr3_nt: TGTGCCAGCAGCTTAGGGGCTCCGAGTCAGCCCCAGCATTTT
cdr3_aa: CASSLGAPSQPQHF

j_call: TRBJ1-6
d_call: TRBD1
v_call: TRBV19
clone_size: few
cdr3_nt: TGTGCCAGTAGTATTAAGAGGACAGGGACTTCACCCCTCCACTTT
cdr3_aa: CASSIKRTGTSPLHF

j_call: TRBJ1-1
d_call: TRBD1
v_call: TRBV30
clone_size: .
cdr3_nt: TGTGCCTTGACAGGGTTAAGAACTGAAGCTTTCTTT
cdr3_aa: CALTGLRTEAFF

j_call: TRBJ2-5
d_call: TRBD1
v_call: TRBV15
clone_size: .
cdr3_nt: TGTGCCACCAGCCCGCGGACAGGGCCGCAGACCCAGTACTTC
cdr3_aa: CATSPRTGPQTQYF

j_call: TRBJ1-5
d_call: .
v_call: TRBV9
clone_size: .
cdr3_nt: TGTGCCAGCAGCGTAGCTGGGCAGGTCGATCAGCCCCAGCATTTT
cdr3_aa: CASSVAGQVDQPQHF

j_call: TRBJ1-4
d_call: TRBD1
v_call: TRBV6-5
clone_size: .
cdr3_nt: TGTGCCAGCAGTTACGACCGGGCAGGGGGTGAAAAACTGTTTTTT
cdr3_aa: CASSYDRAGGEKLFF

j_call: TRBJ1-2
d_call: .
v_call: TRBV13
clone_size: .
cdr3_nt: TGTGCCAGCAGTCAAGGGGCCGCCTATGGCTACACCTTC
cdr3_aa: CASSQGAAYGYTF

j_call: TRBJ1-5
d_call: .
v_call: TRBV6-6
clone_size: .
cdr3_nt: TGTGCCAGCAGTTACACCCGGGATCAGCCCCAGCATTTT
cdr3_aa: CASSYTRDQPQHF

j_call: TRBJ2-1
d_call: .
v_call: TRBV7-9
clone_size: .
cdr3_nt: TGTGCCAGCAGCTTCCGGACAGCTATAGACCACAATGAGCAGTTCTTC
cdr3_aa: CASSFRTAIDHNEQFF

j_call: TRBJ1-2
d_call: TRBD1
v_call: TRBV19
clone_size: .
cdr3_nt: TGTGCCAGTAGTACGTCGGGACAGGACTCTGGCTACACCTTC
cdr3_aa: CASSTSGQDSGYTF

j_call: TRBJ1-4
d_call: .
v_call: TRBV15
clone_size: .
cdr3_nt: TGTGCCACCAGCAGAGTGTCTCCAGGGCTTAATGAAAAACTGTTTTTT
cdr3_aa: CATSRVSPGLNEKLFF

j_call: TRBJ1-1
d_call: TRBD1
v_call: TRBV5-1
clone_size: few
cdr3_nt: TGCGCCAGCAGCACTAGGACAGGGGGCCCGAACACTGAAGCTTTCTTT
cdr3_aa: CASSTRTGGPNTEAFF

j_call: TRBJ1-1
d_call: .
v_call: TRBV30
clone_size: .
cdr3_nt: TGTGCCTGGAGTGCGGTGGGTAGGGGTGAAGCTTTCTTT
cdr3_aa: CAWSAVGRGEAFF

j_call: TRBJ1-4
d_call: .
v_call: TRBV27
clone_size: .
cdr3_nt: TGTGCCAGCAGTGTCCTGGCGGGCGGAAAACTGTTTTTT
cdr3_aa: CASSVLAGGKLFF

j_call: TRBJ2-2
d_call: .
v_call: TRBV30
clone_size: .
cdr3_nt: TGTGCCTGCCAGACCAGGGGCGGCGGGGAGCTGTTTTTT
cdr3_aa: CACQTRGGGELFF

j_call: TRBJ1-2
d_call: TRBD1
v_call: TRBV30
clone_size: .
cdr3_nt: TGTGCCTGGAGTCTGCCCCGGGACAGGGGGTATGGCTACACCTTC
cdr3_aa: CAWSLPRDRGYGYTF

j_call: TRBJ1-5
d_call: TRBD1
v_call: TRBV19
clone_size: .
cdr3_nt: TGTGCCAGTAGTATCCCAGGGGGCGCCGGCAATCAGCCCCAGCATTTT
cdr3_aa: CASSIPGGAGNQPQHF

j_call: TRBJ1-1
d_call: .
v_call: TRBV9
clone_size: .
cdr3_nt: TGTGCCAGCAGCGTAGCTACCATACAGGGACCCACTGAAGCTTTCTTT
cdr3_aa: CASSVATIQGPTEAFF

j_call: TRBJ2-3
d_call: .
v_call: TRBV2
clone_size: .
cdr3_nt: TGTGCCAGCCCCCGCGACAGCAACACAGATACGCAGTATTTT
cdr3_aa: CASPRDSNTDTQYF

j_call: TRBJ1-1
d_call: .
v_call: TRBV2
clone_size: .
cdr3_nt: TGTGCCAGCAGTATGTATATGAACACTGAAGCTTTCTTT
cdr3_aa: CASSMYMNTEAFF

j_call: TRBJ1-5
d_call: .
v_call: TRBV19
clone_size: many
cdr3_nt: TGTGCCAGTAGCTTTTCCCGGGGTCAGCCCCAGCATTTT
cdr3_aa: CASSFSRGQPQHF

j_call: TRBJ1-1
d_call: .
v_call: TRBV10-1
clone_size: .
cdr3_nt: TGCGCCAGCAGTGAGTCATGGGGAGCCAGGGGTGAAGCTTTCTTT
cdr3_aa: CASSESWGARGEAFF

j_call: TRBJ1-5
d_call: TRBD1
v_call: TRBV12-5
clone_size: .
cdr3_nt: TGTGCTAGTGGGCCCGGGACAGGGAATCAGCCCCAGCATTTT
cdr3_aa: CASGPGTGNQPQHF

j_call: TRBJ1-6
d_call: TRBD1
v_call: TRBV6-5
clone_size: .
cdr3_nt: TGTGCCAGCAGGGGACAGGGCCTCCACTTT
cdr3_aa: CASRGQGLHF

j_call: TRBJ2-1
d_call: TRBD1
v_call: TRBV10-3
clone_size: .
cdr3_nt: TGTGCCATCAGTGTTAGGGACAGCGATGAGCAGTTCTTC
cdr3_aa: CAISVRDSDEQFF

j_call: TRBJ1-2
d_call: TRBD1
v_call: TRBV6-5
clone_size: .
cdr3_nt: TGTGCCAGCACTCTTGGGACAGGCTATGGCTACACCTTC
cdr3_aa: CASTLGTGYGYTF

j_call: TRBJ2-1
d_call: .
v_call: TRBV12-3/TRBV12-4
clone_size: .
cdr3_nt: TGTGCCAGCAGTGTGACAATGGGCAATGAGCAGTTCTTC
cdr3_aa: CASSVTMGNEQFF

j_call: TRBJ1-2
d_call: TRBD1
v_call: TRBV7-9
clone_size: .
cdr3_nt: TGTGCCAGCAGCCGAGCAGGGGGCCGGGATGGCTACACCTTC
cdr3_aa: CASSRAGGRDGYTF

j_call: TRBJ1-1
d_call: .
v_call: TRBV7-8
clone_size: .
cdr3_nt: TGTGCCAGCAGCTTAGCGTTGGGGACAAACACTGAAGCTTTCTTT
cdr3_aa: CASSLALGTNTEAFF

j_call: TRBJ2-2
d_call: .
v_call: TRBV6-5
clone_size: .
cdr3_nt: TGTGCCTCCAATGATGGGGGGTCAACTTCAAGGGAGCTGTTTTTT
cdr3_aa: CASNDGGSTSRELFF

j_call: TRBJ1-2
d_call: TRBD1
v_call: TRBV3-1/TRBV3-2
clone_size: .
cdr3_nt: TGTGCCAGCAGCCAAGGGACAGGAACTAACTATGGCTACACCTTC
cdr3_aa: CASSQGTGTNYGYTF

j_call: TRBJ2-7
d_call: TRBD1
v_call: TRBV18
clone_size: .
cdr3_nt: TGTGCCAGCTACTCAGGACAGGGTTCCGAGCAGTACTTC
cdr3_aa: CASYSGQGSEQYF

j_call: TRBJ1-2
d_call: .
v_call: TRBV5-1
clone_size: .
cdr3_nt: TGCGCCAGCAGCCCGGACACTCTTAACTATGGCTACACCTTC
cdr3_aa: CASSPDTLNYGYTF

j_call: TRBJ2-1
d_call: TRBD1
v_call: TRBV5-1
clone_size: .
cdr3_nt: TGCGCCAGCAGCTTTCCCGGGACAGAGGAAATCTACAATGAGCAGTTCTTC
cdr3_aa: CASSFPGTEEIYNEQFF